The rows below give T cell receptor beta chains drawn from one sample of a study. MiXCR, run by TCRdb on the 5' RACE reads, gives a single entry per CDR3 protein. Among some 37,000 distinct CDR3 sequences, under 20% were seen once, and the ten largest hold 2.8%. The specimen sequenced was naive CD4+ T cells sorted from a lymph node. The receptors were sampled from a female donor with breast cancer. CDR3s include the opening cysteine and the closing phenylalanine or tryptophan. Each record gives: V gene, J gene, D gene, clone size, CDR3 protein, CDR3 DNA. D genes are given only for firm matches. Size values are once, few and many counts, or a class for expanded clones, and some rows have none.

>TRBV7-6|TRBJ2-5|NA|few
CASSFTQETQYF
TGTGCCAGCAGCTTCACCCAAGAGACCCAGTACTTC
>TRBV6-6|TRBJ1-6|NA|NA
CASNAGLSSYNSPLHF
TGTGCCAGCAACGCGGGATTAAGCTCCTATAATTCACCCCTCCACTTT
>TRBV18|TRBJ2-7|NA|NA
CASSPEGFGGYEQHF
TGTGCCAGCTCACCCGAAGGATTCGGGGGCTACGAGCAGCACTTC
>TRBV6-1|TRBJ1-1|TRBD1|few
CASSEVGTVVF
TGTGCCAGCAGTGAAGTAGGGACAGTTGTCTTT
>TRBV6-2/TRBV6-3|TRBJ2-3|NA|NA
CASSYSTTRIFTDTQYF
TGTGCCAGCAGTTACTCGACGACACGGATATTCACAGATACGCAGTATTTT
>TRBV29-1|TRBJ2-3|NA|few
CSVLPGRSTDTQYF
TGCAGCGTCCTCCCGGGACGCAGCACAGATACGCAGTATTTT
>TRBV21-1|TRBJ1-6|NA|few
CASSTRDSNSPLHF
TGTGCCAGCAGCACCCGGGACAGCAATTCACCCCTCCACTTT
>TRBV20-1|TRBJ1-5|NA|NA
CSARDWAGNQPQHF
TGCAGTGCTAGAGATTGGGCAGGGAATCAGCCCCAGCATTTT
>TRBV3-1|TRBJ1-3|NA|NA
CASSQSFGSSIYF
TGTGCCAGCAGCCAATCCTTTGGCAGCTCCATATATTTT
>TRBV2|TRBJ2-2|NA|NA
CASTPSAASPPELFF
TGTGCCAGCACTCCCTCAGCAGCTAGCCCCCCGGAGCTGTTTTTT
>TRBV7-9|TRBJ2-5|NA|few
CASSLGYSAETQYF
TGTGCCAGCAGCTTAGGCTATTCGGCGGAGACCCAGTACTTC
>TRBV28|TRBJ2-2|NA|NA
CASSVTRGRNTGELFF
TGTGCCAGCAGTGTAACACGGGGCCGTAACACCGGGGAGCTGTTTTTT
>TRBV5-1|TRBJ2-5|NA|many
CASSFSNSGTAHQETQYF
TGCGCCAGCAGCTTCTCAAACTCCGGGACGGCTCACCAAGAGACCCAGTACTTC
>TRBV7-7|TRBJ1-5|NA|NA
CASSLTQGQPQHF
TGTGCTAGCAGCTTAACCCAGGGGCAGCCCCAGCATTTT
>TRBV4-2|TRBJ1-4|NA|NA
CASSQGTAGQGDEKLFF
TGTGCCAGCAGCCAAGGGACCGCAGGGCAGGGAGATGAAAAACTGTTTTTT
>TRBV7-9|TRBJ1-3|TRBD1|many
CASSPTGGNTIYF
TGTGCCAGCAGCCCGACAGGGGGAAACACCATATATTTT
>TRBV7-6|TRBJ2-1|NA|many
CASSLVSGLGREQFF
TGTGCCAGCAGCTTAGTATCGGGACTGGGCCGGGAGCAGTTCTTC
>TRBV5-1|TRBJ2-1|NA|many
CASSSRRTNNEQFF
TGCGCCAGCAGCTCGCGGCGGACGAACAATGAGCAGTTCTTC
>TRBV18|TRBJ1-6|TRBD1|NA
CASSTGTGGDSPLHF
TGTGCCAGCTCAACGGGGACAGGGGGCGATTCACCCCTCCACTTT
>TRBV11-2|TRBJ1-1|NA|few
CASSSQGGGTEAFF
TGTGCCAGCAGCTCCCAAGGGGGAGGAACTGAAGCTTTCTTT
>TRBV5-1|TRBJ1-1|NA|many
CASSLAPGSAEAFF
TGCGCCAGCAGCTTGGCCCCGGGGTCAGCTGAAGCTTTCTTT
>TRBV6-5|TRBJ2-5|NA|many
CASRIHHQGETQYF
TGTGCCAGCAGGATACACCACCAAGGGGAGACCCAGTACTTC
>TRBV20-1|TRBJ1-5|NA|few
CSARGPGPNQPQHF
TGCAGTGCTAGGGGACCTGGACCCAATCAGCCCCAGCATTTT
>TRBV20-1|TRBJ2-1|NA|NA
CSARGRYEQFF
TGCAGTGCTAGGGGGAGGTATGAGCAGTTCTTC
>TRBV5-1|TRBJ2-7|TRBD1|NA
CASSYGTDFYEQYF
TGCGCCAGCAGCTACGGGACAGATTTCTACGAGCAGTACTTC
>TRBV4-3|TRBJ2-2|TRBD1|NA
CASSQATGRGSGELFF
TGCGCCAGCAGCCAAGCGACAGGGAGAGGATCCGGGGAGCTGTTTTTT
>TRBV12-3/TRBV12-4|TRBJ2-1|TRBD1|many
CASSLGGTGATYNEQFF
TGTGCCAGCAGTCTTGGAGGGACAGGGGCCACCTACAATGAGCAGTTCTTC
>TRBV7-6|TRBJ2-7|NA|few
CASSLGLRDETYEQYF
TGTGCCAGCAGCTTAGGTCTGCGGGACGAAACCTACGAGCAGTACTTC
>TRBV4-1|TRBJ2-1|NA|few
CASSYGPEPYNEQFF
TGCGCCAGCAGTTATGGGCCTGAACCTTACAATGAGCAGTTCTTC
>TRBV20-1|TRBJ2-3|NA|NA
CSAIEFSIDTDTQYF
TGCAGTGCTATAGAGTTCTCCATAGACACAGATACGCAGTATTTT
>TRBV24-1|TRBJ2-1|NA|NA
CATSDLTGGSSYNEQFF
TGTGCCACCAGTGATTTGACTGGGGGCAGCTCCTACAATGAGCAGTTCTTC
>TRBV6-1|TRBJ2-5|TRBD1|NA
CASSVGTGQETQYF
TGTGCCAGCAGTGTAGGGACAGGGCAAGAGACCCAGTACTTC
>TRBV24-1|TRBJ1-5|NA|many
CATRTRLGNQPQHF
TGTGCCACCAGGACTCGGTTGGGCAATCAGCCCCAGCATTTT
>TRBV2|TRBJ2-3|NA|many
CASSELDVDTQYF
TGTGCCAGCAGTGAACTAGATGTAGATACGCAGTATTTT
>TRBV5-5|TRBJ1-1|NA|NA
CASSPYTSTPNTEAFF
TGTGCCAGCAGCCCATACACGTCGACTCCGAACACTGAAGCTTTCTTT
>TRBV20-1|TRBJ2-3|NA|many
CSARPLVLGTDTQYF
TGCAGTGCTAGACCTCTAGTACTAGGCACAGATACGCAGTATTTT
>TRBV5-1|TRBJ2-3|NA|few
CASSFRSGSTDTQYF
TGCGCCAGCAGCTTCCGGAGCGGTAGCACAGATACGCAGTATTTT
>TRBV20-1|TRBJ2-3|NA|many
CSARPFRDSTDTQYF
TGCAGTGCTAGGCCCTTTCGGGATAGCACAGATACGCAGTATTTT
>TRBV12-3/TRBV12-4|TRBJ2-1|TRBD2|NA
CASSFGQRGGRGQQFF
TGTGCCAGCAGTTTCGGCCAGCGGGGGGGCCGGGGGCAGCAGTTCTTC
>TRBV6-5|TRBJ2-2|TRBD2|many
CASSPVRTSGPGSTGELFF
TGTGCCAGCAGCCCCGTCAGGACTAGCGGGCCGGGGTCCACCGGGGAGCTGTTTTTT
>TRBV12-3/TRBV12-4|TRBJ2-7|NA|few
CASSSTHEQYF
TGTGCCAGCAGCAGCACCCACGAGCAGTACTTC
>TRBV6-5|TRBJ1-3|TRBD1|medium-sized
CASSYDRGPGNTIYF
TGTGCCAGCAGTTACGACAGGGGGCCTGGAAACACCATATATTTT
>TRBV24-1|TRBJ2-3|NA|few
CATSGDTDTQYF
TGTGCCACCAGTGGGGACACAGATACGCAGTATTTT